These 13 T cell receptor beta chains originate from one sample sequenced in a study of blood T cells in healthy people across ages. A J-beta primer mix and a sample-barcoded 5' primer were used in a second PCR of about 7 to 12 cycles. TCRdb reanalysed the 5' RACE reads using MiXCR and keeps one entry per CDR3 protein. Here the sample spans 1 million or so distinct CDR3 sequences, 20% to 25% being singletons. These same data were also listed under a study on T cells of mothers and their children.

The source material was blood. These receptor sequences come from a girl aged 2-10 years in good health.

This clonotype was detected only a few times. The V gene is TRBV5-5, the J gene TRBJ2-1; TRBD2 matches at 9 bases. The CDR3 contains 17 residues. Per germline, CDR1 SGHKS and CDR2 YYEKEE (reference sequence). With V trimmed by 1 base and J by 6 bases, 11 bases remained unmatched. Here the CDR3 DNA reads TGTGCCAGCAGCTTGTTTCCTGGGCTAGCGGGACCCAATGAGCAGTTCTTC. It yields the protein CASSLFPGLAGPNEQFF.

This clonotype was observed at least ten times. This rearrangement joins TRBV6-4 to TRBJ1-5; maybe TRBD1 (6 bases). The V end lost 3 bases, the J end lost 5 bases, and 8 bases lay between the germline ends. From germline, CDR1 is MRHNA and CDR2 SNTAGT. The CDR3 covers 13 residues. The CDR3 loop reads CASSEGAHQPQHF. CDR3 DNA: TGTGCCAGCAGTGAGGGGGCGCATCAGCCCCAGCATTTT.

In its sample, this clonotype was seen a few times. This chain links TRBV12-5 with TRBJ2-5, with 9 nucleotides matching TRBD2. Losses at the gene ends were 6 bases for V and 5 bases for J; bases not matched to a gene: 13. Germline V gene data show CDR1 as LGHNT and CDR2 as FRNRAP. This CDR3 is 16 amino acids long. The CDR3 is CASGPSRGGERETQYF. The DNA for the CDR3 is TGTGCTAGTGGCCCCTCGCGGGGGGGCGAAAGGGAGACCCAGTACTTC.

The CDR3: CASSLDRGQSYNEQFF. CDR3 DNA: TGCGCCAGCAGCTTGGACAGGGGCCAATCCTACAATGAGCAGTTCTTC. The gene calls are TRBV5-1 and TRBJ2-1; 7 bases agree with TRBD1. The CDR3 is 16 residues long. Trimming cost V 0 bases and J 1 base; bases outside gene matches: 4. CDR1 is SGHRS, CDR2 YFSETQ, per germline. Drawing the rest from reference TRBV5-1 and TRBJ2-1, the complete variable domain is KAGVTQTPRYLIKTRGQQVTLSCSPISGHRSVSWYQQTPGQGLQFLFEYFSETQRNKGNFPGRFSGRQFSNSRSEMNVSTLELGDSALYLCASSLDRGQSYNEQFFGPGTRLTVL.

V and J are TRBV7-9 and TRBJ1-4; D not resolved. Germline V gives CDR1 SEHNR, CDR2 FQNEAQ (reference sequence). This CDR3 region has 15 residues. V lost 1 base and J lost 0, with 6 bases in between. The CDR3 protein is CASSLVPSTNEKLFF. The CDR3 coding sequence is TGTGCCAGCAGCTTAGTCCCATCAACTAATGAAAAACTGTTTTTT.

CDR3 sequence reads: CSADSATNEKLFF. The CDR3 coding sequence is TGCAGTGCTGACAGCGCAACTAATGAAAAACTGTTTTTT. The V and J genes are TRBV20-1 and TRBJ1-4, with D perhaps matching TRBD1 (5 bases). The CDR3 loop spans 13 amino acids. The germline gives CDR1 DFQATT, CDR2 SNEGSKA (reference sequence). V was pared by 5 bases and J by 0 bases, with 7 bases between.

The V call is TRBV28, the J call TRBJ2-5; D gene ambiguous. V lost 1 base and J lost 4, with 7 bases in between. CDR1 and CDR2 from the germline V gene are MDHEN and SYDVKM. The CDR3 spans 13 residues. Here the CDR3 DNA reads TGTGCCAGCAGTTTATTGTCTTCAGAGACCCAGTACTTC. It specifies CASSLLSSETQYF.

V is TRBV12-3 or TRBV12-4 and J is TRBJ1-2, with a possible D match to TRBD1 (5 bases). CDR3 length: 15 residues. V lost 6 bases to trimming and J lost 4 bases, with 18 bases between them. CDR3 sequence (DNA): TGTGCCAGCAGCCCCCTATGGGACTCTAGCTATGGCTACACCTTC. As protein: CASSPLWDSSYGYTF.

The rearrangement uses TRBV7-9 and TRBJ1-1, with D possibly being TRBD1 (6 bases). V lost 5 bases, J lost 10 bases, and 17 bases lay in between. CDR3 length equals 13 residues. The V gene's germline CDR1 is SEHNR and CDR2 FQNEAQ (reference sequence). CDR3 sequence reads: CASSPRDTPGAFF. The CDR3 DNA sequence: TGTGCCAGCAGCCCCAGGGACACCCCGGGAGCTTTCTTT.

CDR3 in amino acids: CSVGWALVDTQYF. CDR3 DNA sequence: TGCAGCGTTGGTTGGGCGCTCGTTGATACGCAGTATTTT. V and J are TRBV29-1 and TRBJ2-3; no clear D gene. The CDR3 length is 13 residues. Germline lookup yields CDR1 SQVTM and CDR2 ANQGSEA. Trimming pared 4 bases from V and 6 bases from J, leaving 14 bases between.

The chain combines TRBV4-2 with TRBJ2-5; 9 nucleotides align to TRBD2. V lost 2 bases and J lost 5; bases outside the gene matches: 9. Germline lookup yields CDR1 LGHNA and CDR2 YNFKEQ. The CDR3 runs 16 residues. CDR3 nucleotide sequence: TGTGCCAGCAGCCAAAGCGCTAGCGGGGAGGGCGAGACCCAGTACTTC. Its protein is CASSQSASGEGETQYF.

This clonotype has more than one count but fewer than ten. In this CDR3 the conserved last residue, phenylalanine or tryptophan, is missing, so a read error is likely. The chain combines TRBV19 with TRBJ2-7, with D perhaps assigned TRBD1 or TRBD2 (5 bases each). Deletions cut 3 bases from V and 2 bases from J, with 11 bases between. The CDR3 runs 14 residues. The germline gives CDR1 LNHDA, CDR2 SQIVND (reference sequence). CDR3 region: CASSIQEGPYEQYS. DNA for the CDR3: TGTGCCAGTAGTATTCAAGAGGGACCCTACGAGCAGTACTCC.

The chain joins TRBV5-1 to TRBJ1-2; D gene ambiguous. The CDR3 runs 12 residues. V lost 3 bases to trimming and J lost 5 bases, with 8 bases between them. Looked up from germline, CDR1 is SGHRS and CDR2 is YFSETQ. In nucleotides, the CDR3 is TGCGCCAGCAGCTCCAGCGATTATGGCTACACCTTC. Protein product: CASSSSDYGYTF.